This T cell receptor beta chain was identified in a study of regulatory T cells in long-lasting Graves disease (dated by TCRdb to about 2021). Looking at the study overall: Newly diagnosed Graves' disease patients had taken antithyroid drugs for less than 3 months. This study used TCR sequencing and RNA sequencing of peripheral blood to compare persistent Graves' disease patients against newly diagnosed Graves' disease patients. The study was registered as a clinical trial and conducted in China. TCR sequencing covered around 13 persistent and roughly 20 newly diagnosed Graves' disease patients, around 33 samples in total. The research as a whole found: Persistent patients shared more public clonotypes among themselves (over 2,500) than newly diagnosed patients did (roughly 910). TRBV28, TRBJ1-2 and TRBJ2-5 were preferentially used in persistent disease, while TRBV20-1 and TRBJ2-1 were favored in newly diagnosed disease. Only peripheral blood was studied, because thyroid tissue, the primary lesion, was inaccessible. Compared with newly diagnosed patients, persistent Graves' disease patients had lower TCR Shannon entropy and fewer highly expanded clones, which suggests clonal expansion. Sequencing and analysis were restricted to the TCR beta chain. As a limitation, the authors acknowledged that the small sample size may reduce accuracy.

Including cysteine and phenylalanine, the CDR3 has 15 amino acids. Only the CDR3 region is kept as DNA, spanning 45 bases read in frame from base 1. From the germline V gene, CDR1 is SGHRS and CDR2 is YFSETQ. V is clipped by 0 bases and J by 2 bases, and the sequence between their germline boundaries is 9 bases long. Notes on this clonotype: Its binding antigen is unknown. Qualities for individual bases were not recorded, and no much larger clone is one base off.

What this sample's time point label stands for: newly diagnosed GD, antithyroid drugs for less than 3 months. RNA was extracted from PBMCs in TRIzol for both TCR sequencing and RNA sequencing. Graves' disease was diagnosed according to American Thyroid Association guidelines. The patients came from an endocrinology department in Xi'an, China. Each patient gave about 10 milliliters of peripheral blood, collected in an EDTA anticoagulant tube. PBMCs were isolated by Ficoll Paque Plus density gradient separation without further T cell sorting. An Agilent 2100 Bioanalyzer and agarose gel were used to assess RNA quality, and a NanoDrop 2000 was used to measure RNA concentration. Libraries came from multiplex PCR. This sample was sequenced with an Illumina HiSeq 4000. CDR3 regions were amplified by Arm-PCR with iRepertoire HTBI primers to construct TCR beta libraries. Before sequencing, the PCR products underwent gel purification. On the study's bioinformatics: A total of roughly 65 TRBV and more than twelve TRBJ segments were identified across samples and were used for gene usage analysis of CDR3 amino acid clonotypes. Filtered high-quality paired reads were merged into contigs using COPE and FqMerger. BLAST was used to align contigs to IMGT TRBV, TRBD and TRBJ reference genes, with CDR3 defined following IMGT. Clonotypes above 0.1% frequency were classified as highly expanded clones. Repertoire diversity was measured by Shannon entropy, and V-J evenness by the Gini coefficient. Public clonotypes were defined as clonotypes shared by more than one individual. TCRdb reanalyzed the raw reads on its own, using fastp at Q25 for trimming and MiXCR for clone calling, and kept in-frame beta chains. Rows with one shared CDR3 protein collapse into an entry with the most common genes and DNA. Here the V and J calls rest on TCRdb's processing, not on the authors' analysis. The sample includes 350,000 to 450,000 distinct CDR3 sequences, with over 15% observed a single time. The leading ten clones occupy roughly 30% of the sample.

This same sample was also taken into another study, of T cells in Graves' hyperthyroidism and ophthalmopathy. The second investigation adds: Stable Graves' hyperthyroidism was defined as the absence of progression to ophthalmopathy over 18 months of follow-up. Hyperthyroidism patients were newly diagnosed, had a disease duration of under 2 months, and were aged 18 to 65 years. Patients with uncontrolled infections, other autoimmune diseases, pregnancy or lactation were excluded. Diagnoses were established on the basis of clinical symptoms, serum thyroxine and TRAb, thyroid ultrasound, and orbital computed tomography. For the first round of RT-PCR on the TCR CDR3, the HTBI primer set was used together with the Qiagen OneStep RT-PCR kit. Most expanded thyroid clonotypes (frequency above 0.001) were also detected in blood, suggesting blood repertoires may reflect thyroid immune responses. In cross-validation, a model built on a 13 V-J signature told ophthalmopathy apart from stable hyperthyroidism with approximately 91% sensitivity and approximately 81% specificity, and in testing the same model reached 80%/75%. In validation, the model predicted progression to ophthalmopathy a median of about 6.8 months before onset, with over 55% sensitivity and 72.22% specificity. A discovery cohort of around 100 patients, approximately 44 with Graves' ophthalmopathy and approximately 57 with stable Graves' hyperthyroidism, was used to find distinguishing TCR V-J signatures. Whether ophthalmopathy could be predicted prospectively was tested in an independent validation cohort made up of under 20 hyperthyroidism patients plus 17 patients who later progressed to ophthalmopathy. The 85 to 100 discovery patients were divided at random into training and test sets in a 7:3 ratio. Thyroid tissue and blood T-cell repertoires from several Graves' hyperthyroidism patients were also compared in the study. After blood sampling, hyperthyroidism patients were treated with methimazole at a starting dose of 30 mg daily, and ophthalmopathy patients were treated with high-dose intravenous methylprednisolone. Libraries were constructed in a second round of multiplex PCR, after which size selection and purification were performed. Sequencing of the libraries was done on an Illumina HiSeq2000 using paired-end 100 bp reads. SOAPnuke was used to process the raw data, throwing out any read that contained adapters or uncalled bases, had a mean Phred below 15, or lacked an exact constant-primer or identifier match. High-quality paired reads were merged with COPE v1.2.5, and unique nucleotide sequences were defined as clonotypes. MiTCR v1.1 was used to align clonotypes to the IMGT TRBV, TRBD and TRBJ reference segments. Analysis was restricted to V-J combinations with a frequency above 0.0001, which covered 99.2% of repertoires. A TCS score was defined as the ratio of F50 (clonal expansion) to E x V (chaos), with BLOSUM62-based TCRdist applied between CDR3 peptides within each V-J. Welch's t-statistics and random forest reduced 450 to 600 V-J features to 10 to 15, which were used in a naive Bayes classifier (R e1071). Sample size was not statistically predetermined, and blinding of investigators to group allocation was not performed. The paper reports TCR Vbeta CDR3 sequencing of roughly 140 peripheral blood samples: under 45 ophthalmopathy, fewer than 85 hyperthyroidism and 17 progressor patients.

The rearranged segments are TRBV5-1 and TRBJ1-3; the D gene cannot be resolved reliably. This TCR came from a man aged 35 to 55 with Graves disease. Donor details come from another sample of the same person, matched by shared clones. The source material was peripheral blood mononuclear cells (PBMCs), sampled at new diagnosis, from a patient treated with antithyroid drugs. CDR3 reads: CASSLGTFPGNTIYF. The nucleotides are TGCGCCAGCAGCTTGGGAACATTCCCTGGAAACACCATATATTTT.